These 18 T cell receptor beta chains were all obtained from the same sample, sequenced in a study of T cells in Graves' hyperthyroidism and ophthalmopathy. Researchers amplified the TCR beta CDR3 regions from RNA transcripts. When the TCR CDR3 underwent first-round RT-PCR, the HTBI primer set was used. TCRdb called the multiplex PCR reads again in MiXCR, with one record for every CDR3 protein. The repertoire consists of approximately 690,000 distinct CDR3 sequences, with less than 25% occurring once and the leading ten covering around a third. Sequencing was done on a sample of blood. Every receptor here comes from a young man with Graves' ophthalmopathy.

The gene calls are TRBV4-1 and TRBJ2-3, with D perhaps TRBD1 (6 bases). V was cut by 8 bases and J by 2 bases, with 23 bases left in between. The length of the CDR3 is 17 residues. Germline V lookup: CDR1 MGHRA, CDR2 YSYEKL. CDR3 in amino acids: CASESSPAGTLTDTQYF. The CDR3 coding sequence is TGCGCCAGCGAGTCCTCGCCGGCAGGGACACTCACAGATACGCAGTATTTT.

This clonotype was observed at least ten times. J is TRBJ2-2 and V is TRBV6-1; the match to TRBD2 covers 16 bases. The CDR3 contains 19 residues. CDR1 MNHNS and CDR2 SASEGT come from the germline V gene. V dropped 6 bases and J dropped 5; count of bases not matched to a gene: 12. The CDR3 region has the DNA TGTGCCAGCAGAGGGACTAGCGGGAGGGCCTTCGGTGGTACCGGGGAGCTGTTTTTT. Translated, it gives CASRGTSGRAFGGTGELFF.

This clonotype occurred a few times. This chain connects TRBV7-9 to TRBJ1-2, with D uncertain. V lost 3 bases and J 4 bases, leaving 18 bases between the germline ends. This CDR3 comprises 16 residues. Germline CDR1 is SEHNR and CDR2 is FQNEAQ (reference sequence). This CDR3 reads CASSFLIPPGSYGYTF. CDR3 DNA sequence: TGTGCCAGCAGCTTCCTCATTCCCCCGGGAAGCTATGGCTACACCTTC. Full variable domain (rest looked up from reference TRBV7-9 and TRBJ1-2): DTGVSQNPRHKITKRGQNVTFRCDPISEHNRLYWYRQTLGQGPEFLTYFQNEAQLEKSRLLSDRFSAERPKGSFSTLEIQRTEQGDSAMYLCASSFLIPPGSYGYTFGSGTRLTVV.

This chain uses TRBV6-1 with TRBJ1-1; no firm D call. CDR1 is MNHNS, CDR2 SASEGT, per germline. V was pared by 7 bases and J by 4 bases, with 13 bases between. CDR3 length: 13 residues. The CDR3 nucleotides read TGTGCCAGCAACGAAGCGGCAGGCACTGAAGCTTTCTTT. Amino acid sequence: CASNEAAGTEAFF.

V and J are TRBV6-2 or TRBV6-3 and TRBJ1-4, with a possible D match to TRBD1 (5 bases). This CDR3 has 16 residues. Germline CDR1 and CDR2: MNHEY and SVGEGT. V was clipped by 5 bases and J by 5 bases, with 18 bases between them. CDR3: CASSPTPGRINEKLFF. The CDR3 region has the DNA TGTGCCAGCAGTCCTACGCCGGGACGGATAAATGAAAAACTGTTTTTT.

The V call is TRBV13, the J call TRBJ2-2; no reliable D call. The CDR3 extends over 10 amino acids. Trimming left V 6 bases short and J 7 bases short, with 3 bases between. From germline, CDR1 is PRHDT and CDR2 FYEKMQ (reference sequence). The CDR3, as DNA: TGTGCCAGCAGGCGCGGGGAGCTGTTTTTT. Its translation: CASRRGELFF.

This clonotype was counted ten times or more. The chain has TRBV30 and TRBJ1-5; D unclear. Trimming stripped 1 base from V and 7 bases from J, with 11 bases between. The V gene's germline CDR1 is GTSNPN and CDR2 SVGIG (reference sequence). CDR3 size: 13 residues. CDR3 in amino acids: CAWSAGLGQPQHF. CDR3 nucleotides: TGTGCCTGGAGTGCCGGGCTGGGACAGCCCCAGCATTTT.

The V gene is TRBV28, the J gene TRBJ2-1, with D uncertain. Trimming pared 2 bases from V and 4 bases from J, leaving 9 bases between. The germline V gene has CDR1 MDHEN and CDR2 SYDVKM. The CDR3 contains 14 residues. The CDR3 region has the DNA TGTGCCAGCAGTTTAGAAGGTGAATACAATGAGCAGTTCTTC. As protein: CASSLEGEYNEQFF.

The V and J genes are TRBV7-8 and TRBJ1-5; no definite D call. The CDR3 totals 15 residues. Trimming pared 5 bases from V and 3 bases from J, leaving 14 bases between. Germline V lookup: CDR1 SGHVS, CDR2 FQNEAQ. CDR3 region: CASSHEGFINQPQHF. The CDR3, as DNA: TGTGCCAGCAGCCACGAGGGTTTCATCAATCAGCCCCAGCATTTT.

The chain links TRBV5-1 to TRBJ2-1, with 7 nucleotides matching TRBD2. V was clipped by 2 bases and J by 2 bases; unmatched bases: 13. The CDR3 sequence is 18 residues long. The germline V gene encodes CDR1 SGHRS and CDR2 YFSETQ. The CDR3 here is CASSFPQGLADTYNEQFF. As DNA, the CDR3 is TGCGCCAGCAGCTTTCCCCAAGGGCTAGCGGACACCTACAATGAGCAGTTCTTC.

For this clonotype: A far larger clone is one base from this, pointing to a likely read error. V gene TRBV2 combines with J gene TRBJ2-3; TRBD1 is a possible D gene (5 bases). Looked up from germline, CDR1 is SNHLY and CDR2 is FYNNEI. The CDR3 consists of 11 residues. DNA for the CDR3: TGTGCCAGCAGTGTCACAGGTACGCAGTATTTT. Translating it yields CASSVTGTQYF.

In this sample, this clonotype turned up a few times. The chain links TRBV6-2 or TRBV6-3 to TRBJ2-2; D tentatively fits TRBD1 or TRBD2 (6 bases each). The V gene's germline CDR1 is MNHEY and CDR2 SVGEGT. This CDR3 is built from 14 residues. Trimming removed 6 bases at V and 6 bases at J, with 14 bases between. CDR3 loop: CASRLRGDAGELFF. CDR3 nucleotides: TGTGCCAGCAGATTAAGGGGGGATGCCGGGGAGCTGTTTTTT.

This clonotype was seen only a few times. The rearrangement uses TRBV6-1 and TRBJ2-3; TRBD2 matches at 7 bases. V lost 5 bases, J lost 4 bases, and 9 bases stayed unmatched. Germline V lookup: CDR1 MNHNS, CDR2 SASEGT. The CDR3 consists of 15 residues. CDR3 in DNA: TGTGCCAGCAGTTCCGCGGGAGCGGGGTCAGATACGCAGTATTTT. Protein sequence: CASSSAGAGSDTQYF.

This clonotype turned up a few times. The chain employs TRBV5-5 and TRBJ1-1; possibly TRBD1 for D (6 bases). V dropped 4 bases and J dropped 4 bases, with 20 bases sitting between them. The CDR3 is made up of 16 amino acids. Per germline, CDR1 SGHKS and CDR2 YYEKEE (reference sequence). In nucleotides, the CDR3 is TGTGCCAGCAGCCCGCAACGGGGGGGCGCGGGCACTGAAGCTTTCTTT. Its protein is CASSPQRGGAGTEAFF.

The chain joins TRBV3-1 to TRBJ2-3; no clear D. The CDR3 totals 13 residues. The V gene's germline CDR1 is LGHDT and CDR2 YNNKEL (reference sequence). V lost 4 bases and J lost 6, with 11 bases in between. The CDR3 sequence: CASSRFEKDTQYF. CDR3 DNA: TGTGCCAGCAGCCGATTTGAGAAGGATACGCAGTATTTT.

This clonotype was observed a few times. The gene calls are TRBV28 and TRBJ1-1, with D hard to call. This CDR3 region has 13 residues. Germline-derived CDR1 and CDR2 are MDHEN and SYDVKM. V lost 7 bases, J lost 0 bases, and 9 bases lay in between. DNA of the CDR3: TGTGCCAGCACCTCCAACTTGAACACTGAAGCTTTCTTT. Its translation: CASTSNLNTEAFF.

The chain recombines TRBV4-2 with TRBJ2-1, with D perhaps given as TRBD1 or TRBD2 (5 bases each). V was trimmed by 8 bases and J by 9 bases, leaving 26 bases between them. Germline CDR1 and CDR2: LGHNA and YNFKEQ. CDR3 length: 16 amino acids. CDR3 in amino acids: CASRTGEQGEWGEQFF. CDR3 nucleotides: TGTGCCAGCCGGACCGGGGAGCAGGGTGAGTGGGGTGAGCAGTTCTTC.

Only a few counts were recorded for this clonotype. This chain connects TRBV7-2 to TRBJ2-7; 11 bases fit TRBD2. The V and J ends lost 0 bases and 5 bases, in that order; junction bases with no gene match: 6. There are 16 residues in the CDR3. CDR1 and CDR2 (germline): SGHTA, FQGNSA. The CDR3 region is CASSLALAGGIDEQYF. Here the CDR3 DNA reads TGTGCCAGCAGCTTAGCGCTAGCGGGAGGAATCGACGAGCAGTACTTC.